This TCR beta chain was observed in a study of T cell repertoires in cytomegalovirus infection (dated by TCRdb to about 2019). About the investigation overall: Because public TCR beta signatures pointed to carriage of CMV infection together with the matching HLA type, the HLA type of each donor mattered for the analysis.

The germline V gene provides CDR1 KGHSH and CDR2 LQKENI. Trimming removed 2 bases from V and 0 bases from J, leaving 11 bases between the germline ends. From the cysteine through the phenylalanine, the CDR3 covers 16 amino acids. Only the CDR3 part of the read is kept: 48 bases, read in frame from the first base. With regard to this clonotype: Its binding antigen is unknown. Base-call qualities are not available, and no considerably larger clone is one nucleotide away.

Beyond this particular receptor, the publication reports: In both this cohort and an independent cohort of over 350 donors, the cumulative frequency of public TCR beta family members distinguished carriers of CMV infection plus the relevant HLA type. In the ex vivo response, HLA-C-restricted CMV-specific TCR beta clonotypes were dominant, and in two of eight donors the single most frequent clonotype came from this HLA-C-restricted group.

TCRdb lists the instrument as Illumina HiSeq 1500. The public reads were reanalyzed by TCRdb: fastp trimming at Q25, MiXCR alignment, in-frame beta chains only. Rows with a matching CDR3 protein are joined into one entry that keeps the most common DNA and genes. This sample has hundreds of thousands of distinct CDR3 sequences in its table, and roughly a third of those were observed once. Jointly, the top ten make up approximately 13% of the sample. This sequence originates from a human donor in good health (CMV status not recorded). Some clones in this sample may be carry-over from other donors' samples. The source material was PBMCs. The chain joins TRBV18 to TRBJ1-5; a tentative D call is TRBD1 (5 bases match). The bases are TGTGCCAGCTCACCAGATAGAGGGGATAGCAATCAGCCCCAGCATTTT. This codes for CASSPDRGDSNQPQHF.